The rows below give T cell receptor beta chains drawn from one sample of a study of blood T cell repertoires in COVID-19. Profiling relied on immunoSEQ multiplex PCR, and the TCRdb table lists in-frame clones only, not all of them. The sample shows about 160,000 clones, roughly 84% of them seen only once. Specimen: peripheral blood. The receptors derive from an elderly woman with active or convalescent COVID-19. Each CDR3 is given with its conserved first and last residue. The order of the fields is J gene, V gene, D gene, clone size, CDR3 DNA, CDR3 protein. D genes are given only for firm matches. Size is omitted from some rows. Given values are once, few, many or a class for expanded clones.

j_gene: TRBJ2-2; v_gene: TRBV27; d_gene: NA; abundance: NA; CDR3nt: TGTGCCAGCAGGTGGGAGGGGGCGAACACCGGGGAGCTGTTTTTT; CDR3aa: CASRWEGANTGELFF
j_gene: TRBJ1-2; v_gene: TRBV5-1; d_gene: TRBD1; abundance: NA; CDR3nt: TGCGCCAGCAGCACCGGACAGGCTAGAAACTATGGCTACACCTTC; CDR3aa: CASSTGQARNYGYTF
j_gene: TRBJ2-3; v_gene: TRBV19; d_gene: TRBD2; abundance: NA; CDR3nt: TGTGCCAGTAGTACTACCGGGACTAGAGGCCCAGATACGCAGTATTTT; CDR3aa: CASSTTGTRGPDTQYF
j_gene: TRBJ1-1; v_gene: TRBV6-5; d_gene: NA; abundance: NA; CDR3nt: TGTGCCAGCAGGGGTCAGGCGGACTCCTACGCTGAAGCTTTCTTT; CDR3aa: CASRGQADSYAEAFF
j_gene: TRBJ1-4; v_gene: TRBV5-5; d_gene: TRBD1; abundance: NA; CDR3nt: TGTGCCAGCAGCACGACAGGGGGCGAGGAAAAACTGTTTTTT; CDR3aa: CASSTTGGEEKLFF
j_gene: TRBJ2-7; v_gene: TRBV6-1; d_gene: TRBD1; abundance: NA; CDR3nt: TGTGCCAGCAGTGACGGACAGGTCTCCCCTTCCTACGAGCAGTACTTC; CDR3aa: CASSDGQVSPSYEQYF
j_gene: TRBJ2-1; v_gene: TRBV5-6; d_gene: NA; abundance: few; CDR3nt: TGTGCCAGCAGCTTGGGGCAGGGCTACAATGAGCAGTTCTTC; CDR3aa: CASSLGQGYNEQFF
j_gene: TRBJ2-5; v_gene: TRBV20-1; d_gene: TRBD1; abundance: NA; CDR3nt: TGCAGTGCTAGTATCACAGGGGGAAAAGAGACCCAGTACTTC; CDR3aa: CSASITGGKETQYF
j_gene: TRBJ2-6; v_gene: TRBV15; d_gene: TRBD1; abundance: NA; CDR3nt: TGTGCCACCAGCAGAGACGGACAGGGGAATAGAGATGGGGCCAACGTCCTGACTTTC; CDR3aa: CATSRDGQGNRDGANVLTF
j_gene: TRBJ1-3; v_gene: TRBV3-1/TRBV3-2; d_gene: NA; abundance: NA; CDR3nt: TGTGCCAGCAGCCGGGCCTTCTCTGGAAACACCATATATTTT; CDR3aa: CASSRAFSGNTIYF
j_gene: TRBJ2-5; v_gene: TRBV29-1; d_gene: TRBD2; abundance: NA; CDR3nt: TGCAGCGCAAGGACTGGCGGGGGGGCCGGCCAAGAGACCCAGTACTTC; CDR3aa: CSARTGGGAGQETQYF
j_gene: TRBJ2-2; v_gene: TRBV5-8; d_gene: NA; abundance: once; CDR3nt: TGTGCCAGCAGTTCGACCGGGGAGCTGTTTTTT; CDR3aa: CASSSTGELFF
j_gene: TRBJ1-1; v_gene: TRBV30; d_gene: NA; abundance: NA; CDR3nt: TGTGCCTGGAGTAACGGGAACACTGAAGCTTTCTTT; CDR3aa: CAWSNGNTEAFF
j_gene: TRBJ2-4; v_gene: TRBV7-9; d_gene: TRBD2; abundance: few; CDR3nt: TGTGCCAGCAGCTCCCACGGGGGGGGCAAAAACATTCAGTACTTC; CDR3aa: CASSSHGGGKNIQYF
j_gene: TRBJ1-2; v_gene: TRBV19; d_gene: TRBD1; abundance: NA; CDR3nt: TGTGCCAGTAGTACCACGGGACAGGGTAAAACTGGCTACACCTTC; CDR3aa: CASSTTGQGKTGYTF
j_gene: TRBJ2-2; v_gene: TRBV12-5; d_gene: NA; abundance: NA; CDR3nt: TGTGCTAGTGGTCAACAGGGTATCACCGGGGAGCTGTTTTTT; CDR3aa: CASGQQGITGELFF
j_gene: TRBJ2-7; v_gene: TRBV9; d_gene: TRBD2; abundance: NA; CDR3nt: TGTGCCAGCAGCGTAGGGTCGGGACTAGCGGTCGAGGACGAGCAGTACTTC; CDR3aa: CASSVGSGLAVEDEQYF
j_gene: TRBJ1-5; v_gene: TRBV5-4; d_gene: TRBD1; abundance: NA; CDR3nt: TGTGCCAGCAGCCCTGTGTCCCCGGGACAGGGCCCGAGGGAGCCCCAGCATTTT; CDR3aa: CASSPVSPGQGPREPQHF
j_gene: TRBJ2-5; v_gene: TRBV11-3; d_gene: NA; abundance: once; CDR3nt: TGTGCCAGCAGCTCCAGGTGGCAGGGCTTACAAGAGACCCAGTACTTC; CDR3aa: CASSSRWQGLQETQYF
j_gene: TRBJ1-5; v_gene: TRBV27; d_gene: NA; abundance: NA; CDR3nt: TGTGCCAGCAGTGTCGCAGGGGCCCTCAATCAGCCCCAGCATTTT; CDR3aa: CASSVAGALNQPQHF
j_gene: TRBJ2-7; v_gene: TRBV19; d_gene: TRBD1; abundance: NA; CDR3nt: TGTGCGTCCTCCTTGGGACAGGGACCCTACGAGCAGTACTTC; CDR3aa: CASSLGQGPYEQYF
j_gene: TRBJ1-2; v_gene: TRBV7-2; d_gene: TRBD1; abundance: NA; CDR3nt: TGTGCCAGCAGCTTAGGAAACAGGGGCGCAGACTATGGCTACACCTTC; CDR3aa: CASSLGNRGADYGYTF